This TCR beta chain was found in a study of human T cells and chemical hapten exposure. Study in general: The study sensitized with 2% DPC on an approximately 2 cm by approximately 2 cm patch of upper inner arm skin. The cohort included alopecia areata under or over 50% scalp, totalis and universalis.

TCRdb reprocessed the RACE reads via MiXCR and lists one record per CDR3 protein. This table has some 180,000 distinct CDR3 sequences, about 22% appearing once. The CDR3 loop spans 14 amino acids. Trimming cost V 5 bases and J 3 bases; bases outside gene matches: 4. From germline, CDR1 is DFQATT and CDR2 SNEGSKA (reference sequence). Time point: patch test 1, 2 weeks after DPC sensitization. This sample's treatment: therapeutic diphenylcyclopropenone sensitization with weekly scalp DPC. Sequences were derived from whole blood, sampled in connection with sensitization to the hapten diphenylcyclopropenone (DPC). The clonotype comes from a woman in her fifties or sixties with alopecia areata. Some clones in this sample may be carry-over from other donors' samples. The J gene is TRBJ1-5, the V gene TRBV20-1; 10 nucleotides align to TRBD1. The CDR3 sequence is CSAWTGGLNQPQHF. CDR3 sequence (DNA): TGCAGTGCTTGGACAGGGGGGCTCAATCAGCCCCAGCATTTT.